This TCR beta chain was identified in a study of blood T cell repertoires in COVID-19. The CDR3 length is 13 residues. Trimming pared 5 bases from V and 14 bases from J, leaving 19 bases between. Germline lookup yields CDR1 SQVTM and CDR2 ANQGSEA. Clones were sequenced by immunoSEQ multiplex PCR, and TCRdb holds only the in-frame ones, with some missing. The data show fewer than 200,000 clones, roughly 87% seen once. This receptor was identified in a woman in her 70s with COVID-19, enrolled during active disease. V gene TRBV29-1 combines with J gene TRBJ1-6, with D possibly TRBD1 on 5 matching bases. The source material was peripheral blood. The CDR3 region is CSVRRGTGETLHF. The CDR3 region has the DNA TGCAGCGTTAGGAGAGGGACGGGGGAGACCCTCCACTTT. The variable domain in full, with the rest retrieved from reference TRBV29-1 and TRBJ1-6, is SAVISQKPSRDICQRGTSLTIQCQVDSQVTMMFWYRQQPGQSLTLIATANQGSEATYESGFVIDKFPISRPNLTFSTLTVSNMSPEDSSIYLCSVRRGTGETLHFGNGTRLTVT.